Below are 2 T cell receptor beta chains sequenced from a single sample in a study of T cell responses to AZD1222 COVID-19 vaccine. The data were produced by immunoSEQ multiplex PCR, yet TCRdb's version contains in-frame clones alone and is incomplete. The sample holds roughly 87,000 clones; about 88% are singletons and the top ten take just over 5.5%. Sample: peripheral blood, taken 28 days after the second AZD1222 dose. These receptors all stem from an adult who received the AZD1222 COVID-19 vaccine.

This sequence joins TRBV13 and TRBJ2-7, with TRBD2 matching 7 bases. Looked up from germline, CDR1 is PRHDT and CDR2 is FYEKMQ (reference sequence). The CDR3 is made up of 15 amino acids. V trimming: 1 base; J trimming: 3 bases; junction bases outside the gene matches: 6. The CDR3 reads CASSLVPGGDYEQYF. DNA of the CDR3: TGTGCCAGCAGCTTAGTCCCGGGAGGTGACTACGAGCAGTACTTC.

This clone appeared a few times. The CDR3 sequence: CASSRTNSGGAEYF. Written as DNA, the CDR3 is TGTGCCAGCAGCAGAACAAATAGCGGGGGGGCCGAGTACTTC. V gene TRBV11-3 combines with J gene TRBJ2-7; 11 positions match TRBD2. This CDR3 is built from 14 residues. J was trimmed by 11 bases and V by 5 bases; bases with no gene match: 11. Germline values: CDR1 SGHNT, CDR2 YENEEA.